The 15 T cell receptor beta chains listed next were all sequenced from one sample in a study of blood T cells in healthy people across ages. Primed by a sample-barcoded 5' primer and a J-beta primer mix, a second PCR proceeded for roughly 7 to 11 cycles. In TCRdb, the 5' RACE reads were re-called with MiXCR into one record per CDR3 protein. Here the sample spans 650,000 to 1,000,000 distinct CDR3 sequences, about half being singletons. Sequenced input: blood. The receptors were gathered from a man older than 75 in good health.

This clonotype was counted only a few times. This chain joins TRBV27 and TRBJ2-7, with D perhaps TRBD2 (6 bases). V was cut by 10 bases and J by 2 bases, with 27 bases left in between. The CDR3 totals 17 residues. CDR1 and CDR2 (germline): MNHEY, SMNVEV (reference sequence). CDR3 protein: CATSRRRSAGPTYEQYF. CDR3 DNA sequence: TGTGCCACCAGCCGACGACGATCCGCGGGACCGACCTACGAGCAGTACTTC.

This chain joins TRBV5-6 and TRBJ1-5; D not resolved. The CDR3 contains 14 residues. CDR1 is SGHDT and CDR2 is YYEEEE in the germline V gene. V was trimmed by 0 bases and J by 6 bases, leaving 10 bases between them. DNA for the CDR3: TGTGCCAGCAGCTTGGCCGGGCGGGTTCAGCCCCAGCATTTT. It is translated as CASSLAGRVQPQHF.

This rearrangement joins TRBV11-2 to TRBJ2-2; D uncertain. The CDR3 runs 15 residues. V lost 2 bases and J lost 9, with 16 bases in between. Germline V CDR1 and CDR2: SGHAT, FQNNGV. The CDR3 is CASSLFELSNRELFF. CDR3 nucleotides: TGTGCCAGCAGCTTATTTGAATTATCTAACCGGGAGCTGTTTTTT.

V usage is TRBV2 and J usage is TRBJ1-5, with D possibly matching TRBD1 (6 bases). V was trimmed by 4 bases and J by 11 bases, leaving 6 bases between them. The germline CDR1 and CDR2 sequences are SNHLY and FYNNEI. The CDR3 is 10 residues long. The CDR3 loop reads CASSGQAQHF. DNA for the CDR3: TGTGCCAGCAGTGGACAGGCCCAGCATTTT.

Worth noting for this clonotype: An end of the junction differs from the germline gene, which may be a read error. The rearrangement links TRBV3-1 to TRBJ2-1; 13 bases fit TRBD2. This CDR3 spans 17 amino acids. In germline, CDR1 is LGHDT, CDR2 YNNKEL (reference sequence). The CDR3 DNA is TGTGCCAGCAGCCATGGCCTCGGACTAGCGGGGGACAATGAGCAGTTTTTC. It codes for CASSHGLGLAGDNEQFF.

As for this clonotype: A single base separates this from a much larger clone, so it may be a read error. This CDR3 reads CASSQDIGTLYNEQYF. The CDR3 DNA sequence: TGTGCCAGCAGCCAAGATATCGGGACCCTGTACAATGAGCAGTACTTC. V usage is TRBV4-2 and J usage is TRBJ2-7, with D perhaps being TRBD1 or TRBD2 (5 bases each). V gave up 0 bases and J gave up 7 bases, with 19 bases separating them. Germline loops: CDR1 LGHNA, CDR2 YNFKEQ. This CDR3 comprises 16 residues.

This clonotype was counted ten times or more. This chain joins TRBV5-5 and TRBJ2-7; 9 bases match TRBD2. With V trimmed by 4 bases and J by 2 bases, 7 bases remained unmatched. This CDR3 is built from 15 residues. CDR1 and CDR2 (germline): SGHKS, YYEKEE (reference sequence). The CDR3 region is CASSLTSGPTYEQYF. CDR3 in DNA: TGTGCCAGCAGCCTGACTAGCGGTCCAACCTACGAGCAGTACTTC.

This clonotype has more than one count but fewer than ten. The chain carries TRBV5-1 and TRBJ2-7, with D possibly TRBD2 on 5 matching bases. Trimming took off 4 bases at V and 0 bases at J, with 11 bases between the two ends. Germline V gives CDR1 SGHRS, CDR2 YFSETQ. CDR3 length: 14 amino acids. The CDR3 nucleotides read TGCGCCAGCAGCCCGAGGGCGGGCTCCTACGAGCAGTACTTC. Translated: CASSPRAGSYEQYF. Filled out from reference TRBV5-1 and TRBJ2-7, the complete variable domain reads KAGVTQTPRYLIKTRGQQVTLSCSPISGHRSVSWYQQTPGQGLQFLFEYFSETQRNKGNFPGRFSGRQFSNSRSEMNVSTLELGDSALYLCASSPRAGSYEQYFGPGTRLTVT.

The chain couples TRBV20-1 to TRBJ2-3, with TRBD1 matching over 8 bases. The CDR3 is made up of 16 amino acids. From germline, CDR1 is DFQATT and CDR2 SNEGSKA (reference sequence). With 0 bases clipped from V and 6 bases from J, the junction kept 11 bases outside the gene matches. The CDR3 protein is CSARDQGRQGADTQYF. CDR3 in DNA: TGCAGTGCTAGAGATCAGGGGCGGCAGGGGGCGGATACGCAGTATTTT.

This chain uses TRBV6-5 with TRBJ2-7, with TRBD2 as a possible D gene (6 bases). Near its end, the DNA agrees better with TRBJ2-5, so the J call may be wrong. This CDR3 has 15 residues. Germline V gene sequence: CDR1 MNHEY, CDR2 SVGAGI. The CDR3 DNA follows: TGTGCCAGCAGCCCGGGACTGGACCATCAAGAGACCCAGTACTTC. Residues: CASSPGLDHQETQYF.

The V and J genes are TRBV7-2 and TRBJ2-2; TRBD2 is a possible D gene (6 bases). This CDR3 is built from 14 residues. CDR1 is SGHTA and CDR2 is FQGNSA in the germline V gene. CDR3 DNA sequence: TGTGCGGCATCCGAGGGACTCCGTGCCGGGGAGCTGTTTTTT. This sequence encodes CAASEGLRAGELFF.

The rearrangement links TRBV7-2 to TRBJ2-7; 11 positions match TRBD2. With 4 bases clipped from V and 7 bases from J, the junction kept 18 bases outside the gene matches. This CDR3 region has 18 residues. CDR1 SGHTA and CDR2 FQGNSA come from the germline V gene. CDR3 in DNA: TGTGCCAGCAGCTCCGCCGGGACTAGCGGAGTTCTTTACAATGAGCAGTACTTC. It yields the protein CASSSAGTSGVLYNEQYF.

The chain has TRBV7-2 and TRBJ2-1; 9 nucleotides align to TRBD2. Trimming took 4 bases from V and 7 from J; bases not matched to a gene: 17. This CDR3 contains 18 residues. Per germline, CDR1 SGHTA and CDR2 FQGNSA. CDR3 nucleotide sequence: TGTGCCAGCAGCTCCCTAGGGGCTAGCGGGGTGAGTTTGAATGAGCAGTTCTTC. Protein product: CASSSLGASGVSLNEQFF.

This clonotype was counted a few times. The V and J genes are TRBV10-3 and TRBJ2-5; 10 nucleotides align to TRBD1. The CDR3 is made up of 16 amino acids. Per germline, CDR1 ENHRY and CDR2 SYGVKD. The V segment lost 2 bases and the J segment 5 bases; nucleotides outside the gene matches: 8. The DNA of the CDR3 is TGTGCCATCAGTGAGGACAGGGGGCTAATCGCCGAGACCCAGTACTTC. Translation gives CAISEDRGLIAETQYF.

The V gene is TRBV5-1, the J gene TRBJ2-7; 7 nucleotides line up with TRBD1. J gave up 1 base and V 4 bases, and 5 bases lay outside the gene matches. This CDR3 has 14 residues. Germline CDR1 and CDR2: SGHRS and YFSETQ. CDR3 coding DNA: TGCGCCAGCAGCCCGTCGGGACAGTCCTACGAGCAGTACTTC. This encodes CASSPSGQSYEQYF.